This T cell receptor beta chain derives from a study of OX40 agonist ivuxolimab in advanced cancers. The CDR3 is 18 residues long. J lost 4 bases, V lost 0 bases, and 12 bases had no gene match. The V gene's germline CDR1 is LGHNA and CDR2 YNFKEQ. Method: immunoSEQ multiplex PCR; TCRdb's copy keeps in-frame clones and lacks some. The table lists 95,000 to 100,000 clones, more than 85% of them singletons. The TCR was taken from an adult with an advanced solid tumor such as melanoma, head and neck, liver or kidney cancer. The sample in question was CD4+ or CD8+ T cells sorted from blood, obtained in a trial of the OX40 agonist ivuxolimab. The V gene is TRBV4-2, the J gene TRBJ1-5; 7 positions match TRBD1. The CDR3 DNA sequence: TGTGCCAGCAGCCAAGAAAAATGGGCGAACAGGGGAAATCAGCCCCAGCATTTT. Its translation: CASSQEKWANRGNQPQHF.